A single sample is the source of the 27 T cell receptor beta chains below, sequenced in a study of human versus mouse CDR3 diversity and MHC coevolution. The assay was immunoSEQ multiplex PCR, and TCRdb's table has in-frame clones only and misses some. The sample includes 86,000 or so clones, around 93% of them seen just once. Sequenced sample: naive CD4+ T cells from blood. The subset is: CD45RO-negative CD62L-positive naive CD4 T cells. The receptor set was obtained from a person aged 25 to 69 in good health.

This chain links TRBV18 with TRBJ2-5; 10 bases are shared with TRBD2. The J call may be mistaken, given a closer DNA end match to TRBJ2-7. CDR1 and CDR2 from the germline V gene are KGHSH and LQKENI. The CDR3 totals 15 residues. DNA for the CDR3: TGTGCCAGCTCACCCCCTTCTAGCGGGAGTTACGAGCAGTACTTC. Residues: CASSPPSSGSYEQYF.

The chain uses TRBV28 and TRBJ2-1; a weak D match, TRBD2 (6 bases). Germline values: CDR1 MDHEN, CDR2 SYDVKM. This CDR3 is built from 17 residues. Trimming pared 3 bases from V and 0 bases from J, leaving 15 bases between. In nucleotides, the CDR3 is TGTGCCAGCAGTTTTCCCATAGCGGTAGCCTCCTACAATGAGCAGTTCTTC. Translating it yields CASSFPIAVASYNEQFF. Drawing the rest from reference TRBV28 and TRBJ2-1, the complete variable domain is DVKVTQSSRYLVKRTGEKVFLECVQDMDHENMFWYRQDPGLGLRLIYFSYDVKMKEKGDIPEGYSVSREKKERFSLILESASTNQTSMYLCASSFPIAVASYNEQFFGPGTRLTVL.

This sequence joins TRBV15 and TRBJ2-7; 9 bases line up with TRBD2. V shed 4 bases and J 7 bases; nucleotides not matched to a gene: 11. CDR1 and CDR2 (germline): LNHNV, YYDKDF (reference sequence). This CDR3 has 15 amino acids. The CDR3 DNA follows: TGTGCCACCAGCATAGGACTAGCGCAAGCAAGGGAGCAGTACTTC. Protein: CATSIGLAQAREQYF.

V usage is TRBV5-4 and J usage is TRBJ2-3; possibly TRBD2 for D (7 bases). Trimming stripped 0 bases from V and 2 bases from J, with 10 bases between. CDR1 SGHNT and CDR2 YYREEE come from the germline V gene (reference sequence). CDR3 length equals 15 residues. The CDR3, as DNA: TGTGCCAGCAGCTTGGAGGGGGGGTCCACAGATACGCAGTATTTT. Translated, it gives CASSLEGGSTDTQYF. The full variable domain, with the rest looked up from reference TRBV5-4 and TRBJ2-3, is ETGVTQSPTHLIKTRGQQVTLRCSSQSGHNTVSWYQQALGQGPQFIFQYYREEENGRGNFPPRFSGLQFPNYSSELNVNALELDDSALYLCASSLEGGSTDTQYFGPGTRLTVL.

In DNA, the CDR3 is TGCGCCAGCAGCTTGGCCGGGACAGGGTTCGGATACGAGCAGTACTTC. As protein: CASSLAGTGFGYEQYF. This chain joins TRBV5-1 and TRBJ2-7; 9 bases line up with TRBD1. The CDR3 runs 16 residues. The germline CDR1 and CDR2 sequences are SGHRS and YFSETQ. The ends lost 0 bases at V and 4 bases at J; junction bases unmatched: 8. The variable domain in full, completed from reference TRBV5-1 and TRBJ2-7, reads KAGVTQTPRYLIKTRGQQVTLSCSPISGHRSVSWYQQTPGQGLQFLFEYFSETQRNKGNFPGRFSGRQFSNSRSEMNVSTLELGDSALYLCASSLAGTGFGYEQYFGPGTRLTVT.

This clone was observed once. The CDR3 DNA sequence: TGCAGCGTTGAAGATCCAAAGCTCGACACCCGCTACACCTTC. It is translated as CSVEDPKLDTRYTF. The V and J genes are TRBV29-1 and TRBJ1-2, with no clear D. V was cut by 0 bases and J by 9 bases, with 17 bases left in between. CDR3 length: 14 residues. Germline lookup yields CDR1 SQVTM and CDR2 ANQGSEA.

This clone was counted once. The chain's CDR3 is CASRGQGASYEQYF. The CDR3 DNA reads TGTGCCAGCAGGGGACAGGGGGCTTCCTACGAGCAGTACTTC. V usage is TRBV28 and J usage is TRBJ2-7; 12 nucleotides match TRBD1. The CDR3 consists of 14 residues. The trim removed 6 bases at V and 1 base at J, leaving 1 base unmatched. Germline loops: CDR1 MDHEN, CDR2 SYDVKM. The full variable domain, its missing parts supplied by reference TRBV28 and TRBJ2-7, is DVKVTQSSRYLVKRTGEKVFLECVQDMDHENMFWYRQDPGLGLRLIYFSYDVKMKEKGDIPEGYSVSREKKERFSLILESASTNQTSMYLCASRGQGASYEQYFGPGTRLTVT.

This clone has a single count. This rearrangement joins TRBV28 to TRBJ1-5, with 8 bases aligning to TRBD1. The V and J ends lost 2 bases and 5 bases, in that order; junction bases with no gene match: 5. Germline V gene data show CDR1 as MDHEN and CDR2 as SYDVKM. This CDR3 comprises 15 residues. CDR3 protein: CASSLITGGDQPQHF. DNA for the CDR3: TGTGCCAGCAGTTTAATCACAGGGGGTGATCAGCCCCAGCATTTT.

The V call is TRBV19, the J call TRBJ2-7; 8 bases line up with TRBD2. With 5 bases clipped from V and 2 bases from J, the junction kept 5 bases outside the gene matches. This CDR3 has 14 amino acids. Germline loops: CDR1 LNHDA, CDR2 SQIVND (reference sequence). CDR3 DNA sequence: TGTGCCAGTAGTTCACGGGGGGGAGCCTACGAGCAGTACTTC. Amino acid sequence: CASSSRGGAYEQYF.

CDR3 coding DNA: TGTGCCAGCTCACCAGGCAGGGGATGGGGTGAAGCTTTCTTT. This encodes CASSPGRGWGEAFF. The V and J genes are TRBV18 and TRBJ1-1; TRBD1 might be the D (6 bases). CDR1 KGHSH and CDR2 LQKENI come from the germline V gene. The germline V and J ends were trimmed by 2 bases and 7 bases, with 14 bases remaining between them. The CDR3 contains 14 residues.

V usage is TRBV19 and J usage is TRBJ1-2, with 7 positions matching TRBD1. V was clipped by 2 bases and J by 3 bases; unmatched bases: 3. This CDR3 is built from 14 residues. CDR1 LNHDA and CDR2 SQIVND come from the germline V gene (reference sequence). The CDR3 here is CASSIRGRDYGYTF. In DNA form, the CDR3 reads TGTGCCAGTAGTATAAGGGGGCGAGACTATGGCTACACCTTC.

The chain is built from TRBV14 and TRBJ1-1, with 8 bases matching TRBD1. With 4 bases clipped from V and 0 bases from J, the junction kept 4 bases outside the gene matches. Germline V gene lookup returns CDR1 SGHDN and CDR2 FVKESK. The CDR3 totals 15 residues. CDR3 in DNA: TGTGCCAGCAGCCTAAGGACAGGGATGAACACTGAAGCTTTCTTT. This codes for CASSLRTGMNTEAFF.

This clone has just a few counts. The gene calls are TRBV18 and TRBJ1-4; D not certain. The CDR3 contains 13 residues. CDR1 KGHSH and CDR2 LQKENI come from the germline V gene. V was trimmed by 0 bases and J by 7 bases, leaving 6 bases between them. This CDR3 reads CASSPPVIEKLFF. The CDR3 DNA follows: TGTGCCAGCTCACCACCCGTAATTGAAAAACTGTTTTTT.

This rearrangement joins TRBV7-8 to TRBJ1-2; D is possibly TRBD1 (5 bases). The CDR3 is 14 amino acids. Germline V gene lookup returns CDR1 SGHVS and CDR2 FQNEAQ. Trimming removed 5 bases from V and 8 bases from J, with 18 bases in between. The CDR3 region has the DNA TGTGCCAGCAGCACATCGGGGGGTGGTGTGGGCTACACCTTC. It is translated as CASSTSGGGVGYTF.

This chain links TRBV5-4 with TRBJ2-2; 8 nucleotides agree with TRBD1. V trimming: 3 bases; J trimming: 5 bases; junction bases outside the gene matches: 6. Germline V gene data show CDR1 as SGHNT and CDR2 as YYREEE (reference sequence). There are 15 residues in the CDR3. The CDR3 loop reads CASSSDRVRTGELFF. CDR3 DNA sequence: TGTGCCAGCAGCTCGGACAGGGTACGAACCGGGGAGCTGTTTTTT.

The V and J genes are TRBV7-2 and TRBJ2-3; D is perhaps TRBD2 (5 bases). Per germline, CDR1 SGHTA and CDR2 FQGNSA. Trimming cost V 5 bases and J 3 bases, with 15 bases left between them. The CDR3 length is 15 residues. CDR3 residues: CASSLGKGGTDTQYF. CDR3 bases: TGTGCCAGCAGCCTTGGGAAGGGCGGGACAGATACGCAGTATTTT.

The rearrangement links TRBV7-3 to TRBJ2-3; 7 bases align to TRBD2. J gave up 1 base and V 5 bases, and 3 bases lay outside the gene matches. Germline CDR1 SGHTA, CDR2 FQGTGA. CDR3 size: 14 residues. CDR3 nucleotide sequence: TGTGCCAGCAGCGGGAGGGCGGGCACAGATACGCAGTATTTT. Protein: CASSGRAGTDTQYF.

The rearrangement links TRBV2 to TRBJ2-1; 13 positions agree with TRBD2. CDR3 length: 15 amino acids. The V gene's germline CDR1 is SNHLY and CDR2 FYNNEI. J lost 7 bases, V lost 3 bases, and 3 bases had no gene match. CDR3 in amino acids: CASSEGLAGPNEQFF. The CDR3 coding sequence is TGTGCCAGCAGTGAGGGACTAGCGGGACCGAATGAGCAGTTCTTC.

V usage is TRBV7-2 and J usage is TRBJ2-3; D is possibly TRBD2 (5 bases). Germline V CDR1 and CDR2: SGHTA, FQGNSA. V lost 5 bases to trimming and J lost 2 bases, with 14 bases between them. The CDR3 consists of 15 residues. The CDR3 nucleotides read TGTGCCAGCAGCCCCGAGCGGTTCCTCACAGATACGCAGTATTTT. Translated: CASSPERFLTDTQYF. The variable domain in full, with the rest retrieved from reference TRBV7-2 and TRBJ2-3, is GAGVSQSPSNKVTEKGKDVELRCDPISGHTALYWYRQSLGQGLEFLIYFQGNSAPDKSGLPSDRFSAERTGGSVSTLTIQRTQQEDSAVYLCASSPERFLTDTQYFGPGTRLTVL.

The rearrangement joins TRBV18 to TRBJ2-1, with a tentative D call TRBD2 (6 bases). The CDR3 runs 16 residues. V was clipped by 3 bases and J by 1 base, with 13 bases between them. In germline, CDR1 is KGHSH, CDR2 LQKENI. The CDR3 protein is CASSPLSGSSYNEQFF. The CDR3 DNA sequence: TGTGCCAGCTCACCCCTCAGCGGGTCATCCTACAATGAGCAGTTCTTC.

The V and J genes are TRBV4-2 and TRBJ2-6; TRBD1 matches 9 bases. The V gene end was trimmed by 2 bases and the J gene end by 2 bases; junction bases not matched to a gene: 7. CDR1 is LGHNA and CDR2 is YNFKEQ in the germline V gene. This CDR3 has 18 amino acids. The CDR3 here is CASSQPGQGVPGANVLTF. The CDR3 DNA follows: TGTGCCAGCAGCCAACCGGGACAGGGTGTCCCTGGGGCCAACGTCCTGACTTTC.

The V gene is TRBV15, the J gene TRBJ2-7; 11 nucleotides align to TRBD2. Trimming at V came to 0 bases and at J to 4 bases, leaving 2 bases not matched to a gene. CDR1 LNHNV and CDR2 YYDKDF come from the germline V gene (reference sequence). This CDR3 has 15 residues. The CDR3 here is CATSRETSGRYEQYF. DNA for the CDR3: TGTGCCACCAGCAGAGAAACTAGCGGGAGATACGAGCAGTACTTC.

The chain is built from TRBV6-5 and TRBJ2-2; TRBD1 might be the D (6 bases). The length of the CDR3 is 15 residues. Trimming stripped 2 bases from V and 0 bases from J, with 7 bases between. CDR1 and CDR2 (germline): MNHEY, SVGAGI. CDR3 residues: CASSYEGANTGELFF. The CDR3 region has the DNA TGTGCCAGCAGTTACGAGGGGGCGAACACCGGGGAGCTGTTTTTT.

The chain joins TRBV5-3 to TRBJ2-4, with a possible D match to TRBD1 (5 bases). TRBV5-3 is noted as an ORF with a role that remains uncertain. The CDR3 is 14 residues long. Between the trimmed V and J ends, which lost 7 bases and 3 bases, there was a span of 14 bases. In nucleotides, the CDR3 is TGTGCCAGAGTCCCAGGGTCCGTCAAAAACATTCAGTACTTC. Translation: CARVPGSVKNIQYF.

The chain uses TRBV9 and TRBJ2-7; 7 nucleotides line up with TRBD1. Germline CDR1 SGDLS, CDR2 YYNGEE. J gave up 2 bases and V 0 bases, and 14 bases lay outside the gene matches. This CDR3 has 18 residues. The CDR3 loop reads CASSVGTGGSLRPYEQYF. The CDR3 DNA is TGTGCCAGCAGCGTAGGGACAGGAGGTTCCCTGCGTCCCTACGAGCAGTACTTC.

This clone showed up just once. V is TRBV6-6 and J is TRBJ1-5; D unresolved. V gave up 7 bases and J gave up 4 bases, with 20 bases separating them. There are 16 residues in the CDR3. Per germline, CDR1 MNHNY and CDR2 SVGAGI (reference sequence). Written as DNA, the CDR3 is TGTGCCAGCATTTCCCGGCTAGGTGAGCGGAATCAGCCCCAGCATTTT. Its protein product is CASISRLGERNQPQHF.

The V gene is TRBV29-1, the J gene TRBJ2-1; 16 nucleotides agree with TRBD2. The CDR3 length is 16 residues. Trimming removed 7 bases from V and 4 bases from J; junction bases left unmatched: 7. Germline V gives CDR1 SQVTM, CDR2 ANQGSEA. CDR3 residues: CSAARGLAGGYNEQFF. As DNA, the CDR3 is TGCAGCGCCGCGCGGGGACTAGCGGGAGGGTACAATGAGCAGTTCTTC.